Listed here is a single T cell receptor (beta chain). This entry is derived from a study of blood T cells in healthy people across ages. The CDR3 is made up of 15 amino acids. J lost 3 bases, V lost 7 bases, and 10 bases had no gene match. The germline CDR1 and CDR2 sequences are ENHRY and SYGVKD. For the second PCR, which ran for roughly 6 to 12 cycles, a sample-barcoded 5' primer and a J-beta primer mix were used. From the 5' RACE reads, TCRdb called clonotypes with MiXCR, one entry per CDR3 protein. The table shows roughly 800,000 distinct CDR3 sequences, with 58% occurring only once. The sequencing input was blood. The chain links TRBV10-3 to TRBJ2-3; 7 nucleotides agree with TRBD1. The clonotype comes from a young man in good health. This chain's CDR3 is CAITDRARRTDTQYF. The CDR3 DNA follows: TGTGCCATCACCGACAGGGCACGAAGGACAGATACGCAGTATTTT.